This is a list of T cell receptor beta chains from one sample in a study of T cell responses to AZD1222 COVID-19 vaccine. The protocol was immunoSEQ multiplex PCR, while the TCRdb copy is restricted to in-frame clones and leaves out a portion. Among about 110,000 clones, about nine tenths were seen once, and the ten largest hold around 3.3%. This material consisted of peripheral blood, taken on day 0 of MenACWY control vaccination. Source of these receptors: an adult in good health. Each CDR3 is given with its conserved first and last residue. The order of the fields is J gene, clone size, D gene, V gene, CDR3 DNA, CDR3 protein. The D gene is left open where the match is weak. A row's size may be missing; if present it is once, few, many or a size class.

j_call: TRBJ1-3; clone_size: -; d_call: -; v_call: TRBV7-9; cdr3_nt: TGTGCCAGCAGCCGAGGACTTCTTCGCTCTGGAAACACCATATATTTT; cdr3_aa: CASSRGLLRSGNTIYF
j_call: TRBJ2-7; clone_size: few; d_call: TRBD1; v_call: TRBV7-3; cdr3_nt: TGTGCCAGCAGCTCCGGGACAGGGGAAGGGTACGAGCAGTACTTC; cdr3_aa: CASSSGTGEGYEQYF
j_call: TRBJ1-3; clone_size: -; d_call: -; v_call: TRBV5-6; cdr3_nt: TGTGCCAGCAGAGACAGTCAATCGGGAAACACCATATATTTT; cdr3_aa: CASRDSQSGNTIYF
j_call: TRBJ2-7; clone_size: -; d_call: -; v_call: TRBV19; cdr3_nt: TGTGCCAGTAGTATGGTGTCCCTGGGGGTCTACGAGCAGTACTTC; cdr3_aa: CASSMVSLGVYEQYF
j_call: TRBJ2-7; clone_size: -; d_call: TRBD2; v_call: TRBV27; cdr3_nt: TGTGCCAGCAGTTCCCCGGGGGGGCCCTCCTACGAGCAGTACTTC; cdr3_aa: CASSSPGGPSYEQYF
j_call: TRBJ2-1; clone_size: -; d_call: TRBD2; v_call: TRBV5-4; cdr3_nt: TGTGCCAGCAGCTTGAAGCGGGGGGGGAGCAATGAGCAGTTCTTC; cdr3_aa: CASSLKRGGSNEQFF
j_call: TRBJ1-5; clone_size: -; d_call: TRBD1; v_call: TRBV5-1; cdr3_nt: TGCGCCAGCAGCTCACAGGGGGACCAGCCCCAGCATTTT; cdr3_aa: CASSSQGDQPQHF
j_call: TRBJ1-3; clone_size: -; d_call: -; v_call: TRBV9; cdr3_nt: TGTGCCAGCAGCGCACCGGGGCCACCCAACTCTGGAAACACCATATATTTT; cdr3_aa: CASSAPGPPNSGNTIYF
j_call: TRBJ1-1; clone_size: -; d_call: -; v_call: TRBV5-4; cdr3_nt: TGTGCCAGCAGCTTGGGGACAGCCACTGAAGCTTTCTTT; cdr3_aa: CASSLGTATEAFF
j_call: TRBJ2-3; clone_size: -; d_call: -; v_call: TRBV30; cdr3_nt: TGTGCCTGGATTGGTGGGGGCCCACTCACAGATACGCAGTATTTT; cdr3_aa: CAWIGGGPLTDTQYF
j_call: TRBJ2-3; clone_size: -; d_call: TRBD2; v_call: TRBV7-8; cdr3_nt: TGTGCCAGCAGCCACCAACCCCGAGCGGGGGGGCCAGATACGCAGTATTTT; cdr3_aa: CASSHQPRAGGPDTQYF
j_call: TRBJ1-2; clone_size: -; d_call: TRBD1; v_call: TRBV14; cdr3_nt: TGTGCCAGCAGCCAAGACGGCCGGGACAGGGATACACGAAGGTATGGCTACACCTTC; cdr3_aa: CASSQDGRDRDTRRYGYTF
j_call: TRBJ2-5; clone_size: -; d_call: TRBD2; v_call: TRBV4-1; cdr3_nt: TGCGCCAGCAGCCAGACTAGCGCCCAAGAGACCCAGTACTTC; cdr3_aa: CASSQTSAQETQYF
j_call: TRBJ1-5; clone_size: -; d_call: -; v_call: TRBV2; cdr3_nt: TGTGCCAGCAAAGGGAGGAGGGATCAGCCCCAGCATTTT; cdr3_aa: CASKGRRDQPQHF
j_call: TRBJ2-1; clone_size: -; d_call: -; v_call: TRBV7-9; cdr3_nt: TGTGCCAGCAGCTTGGTTGGAGGCAATGAGCAGTTCTTC; cdr3_aa: CASSLVGGNEQFF
j_call: TRBJ1-2; clone_size: -; d_call: TRBD1; v_call: TRBV7-2; cdr3_nt: TGTGCCAGCAGCTTAGACAGGGGGCGATATGGCTACACCTTC; cdr3_aa: CASSLDRGRYGYTF
j_call: TRBJ1-1; clone_size: -; d_call: -; v_call: TRBV3-1/TRBV3-2; cdr3_nt: TGTGCCAGCAGCCAACAGGGCGGCACTGAAGCTTTCTTT; cdr3_aa: CASSQQGGTEAFF
j_call: TRBJ1-5; clone_size: -; d_call: TRBD1; v_call: TRBV18; cdr3_nt: TGTGCCAGCTCAGTCGGACAGGGAGGCAATCAGCCCCAGCATTTT; cdr3_aa: CASSVGQGGNQPQHF
j_call: TRBJ1-5; clone_size: -; d_call: TRBD1; v_call: TRBV29-1; cdr3_nt: TGCAGCGTTGTATGGACAGGGAGCAATCAGCCCCAGCATTTT; cdr3_aa: CSVVWTGSNQPQHF
j_call: TRBJ1-2; clone_size: -; d_call: TRBD1; v_call: TRBV3-1/TRBV3-2; cdr3_nt: TGTGCCAGCAGCCCGGGACAGGGCGATGGCTACACCTTC; cdr3_aa: CASSPGQGDGYTF
j_call: TRBJ1-1; clone_size: -; d_call: -; v_call: TRBV18; cdr3_nt: TGTGCCAGCTCACCGGGGACGTCTGGGAACACTGAAGCTTTCTTT; cdr3_aa: CASSPGTSGNTEAFF
j_call: TRBJ2-1; clone_size: -; d_call: -; v_call: TRBV20-1; cdr3_nt: TGCAGTGCTAGAAGCTACAATGAGCAGTTCTTC; cdr3_aa: CSARSYNEQFF
j_call: TRBJ1-2; clone_size: -; d_call: -; v_call: TRBV28; cdr3_nt: TGTGCCAGCAGTTCACAGGGTGGCTATGGCTACACCTTC; cdr3_aa: CASSSQGGYGYTF